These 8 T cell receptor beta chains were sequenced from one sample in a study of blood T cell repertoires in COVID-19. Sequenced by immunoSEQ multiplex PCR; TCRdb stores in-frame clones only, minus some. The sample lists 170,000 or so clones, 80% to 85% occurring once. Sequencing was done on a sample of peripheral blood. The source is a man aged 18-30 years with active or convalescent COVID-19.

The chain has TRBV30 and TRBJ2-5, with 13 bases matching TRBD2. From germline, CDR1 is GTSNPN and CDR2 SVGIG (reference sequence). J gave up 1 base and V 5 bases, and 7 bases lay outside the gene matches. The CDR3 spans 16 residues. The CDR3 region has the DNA TGTGCCTGGTCCGGACTAGCGGGAGTGACCCAAGAGACCCAGTACTTC. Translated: CAWSGLAGVTQETQYF.

The CDR3 loop reads CSATGTGGIGELFF. CDR3 DNA: TGCAGCGCAACCGGGACAGGGGGCATCGGGGAGCTGTTTTTT. This chain joins TRBV29-1 and TRBJ2-2; 12 bases agree with TRBD1. This CDR3 has 14 amino acids. The germline gives CDR1 SQVTM, CDR2 ANQGSEA. Losses at the gene ends were 7 bases for V and 7 bases for J; bases not matched to a gene: 7.

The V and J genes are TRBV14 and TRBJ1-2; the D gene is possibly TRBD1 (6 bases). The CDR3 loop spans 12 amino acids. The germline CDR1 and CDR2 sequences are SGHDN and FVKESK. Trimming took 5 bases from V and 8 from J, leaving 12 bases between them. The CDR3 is CASSYWTEGYTF. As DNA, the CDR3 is TGTGCCAGCAGCTATTGGACAGAAGGCTACACCTTC.

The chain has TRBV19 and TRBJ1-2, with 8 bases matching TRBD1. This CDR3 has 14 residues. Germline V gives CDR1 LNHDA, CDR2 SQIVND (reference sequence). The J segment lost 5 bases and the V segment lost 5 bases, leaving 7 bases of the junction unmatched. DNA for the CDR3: TGTGCCAGTAGTGTAATAGGGACAGGATATGGCTACACCTTC. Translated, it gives CASSVIGTGYGYTF. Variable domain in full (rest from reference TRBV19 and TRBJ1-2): DGGITQSPKYLFRKEGQNVTLSCEQNLNHDAMYWYRQDPGQGLRLIYYSQIVNDFQKGDIAEGYSVSREKKESFPLTVTSAQKNPTAFYLCASSVIGTGYGYTFGSGTRLTVV.

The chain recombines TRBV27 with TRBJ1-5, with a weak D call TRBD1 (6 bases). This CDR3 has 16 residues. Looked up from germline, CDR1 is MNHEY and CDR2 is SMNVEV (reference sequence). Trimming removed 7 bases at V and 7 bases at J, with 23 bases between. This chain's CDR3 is CASKPYSSGGAQPQHF. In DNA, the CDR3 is TGTGCCAGCAAGCCCTACAGTAGTGGGGGCGCGCAGCCCCAGCATTTT.

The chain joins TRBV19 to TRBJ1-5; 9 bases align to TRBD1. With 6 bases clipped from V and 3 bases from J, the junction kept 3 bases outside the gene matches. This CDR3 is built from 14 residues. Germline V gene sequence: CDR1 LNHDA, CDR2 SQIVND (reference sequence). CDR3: CASRDRGYNQPQHF. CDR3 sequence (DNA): TGTGCCAGTAGGGACAGGGGATACAATCAGCCCCAGCATTTT. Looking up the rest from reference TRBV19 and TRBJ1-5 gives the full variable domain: DGGITQSPKYLFRKEGQNVTLSCEQNLNHDAMYWYRQDPGQGLRLIYYSQIVNDFQKGDIAEGYSVSREKKESFPLTVTSAQKNPTAFYLCASRDRGYNQPQHFGDGTRLSIL.

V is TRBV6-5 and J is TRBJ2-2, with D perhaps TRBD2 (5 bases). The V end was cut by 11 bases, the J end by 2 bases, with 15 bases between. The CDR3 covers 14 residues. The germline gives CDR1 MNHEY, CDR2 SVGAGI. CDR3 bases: TGTGCCGGAAGAGCGGATTTAAACACCGGGGAGCTGTTTTTT. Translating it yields CAGRADLNTGELFF.

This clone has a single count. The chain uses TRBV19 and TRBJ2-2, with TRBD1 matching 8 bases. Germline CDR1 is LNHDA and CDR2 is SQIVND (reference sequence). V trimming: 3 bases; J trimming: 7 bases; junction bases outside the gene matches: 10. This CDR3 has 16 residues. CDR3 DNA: TGTGCCAGTAGTATCCTAGGACAGGGAGTTAACGGGGAGCTGTTTTTT. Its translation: CASSILGQGVNGELFF.